This T cell receptor beta chain was found in a study of T cells in Graves' hyperthyroidism and ophthalmopathy. Background on the study: It was at initial diagnosis, before any treatment, that peripheral blood was collected. Overall study results and limits: Using 13 V-J features, a model discriminated ophthalmopathy from stable hyperthyroidism.

There are many counts of this clonotype. Antigen unknown. Trimming shortened V by 8 bases and J by 5 bases, and 16 bases separated the two germline ends. Germline V gene lookup returns CDR1 GTSNPN and CDR2 SVGIG (reference sequence). The CDR3 spans 13 residues. Diagnostic assessment was based on clinical symptoms, serum thyroxine and TRAb, thyroid ultrasound and orbital computed tomography. Researchers amplified the TCR beta CDR3 regions from RNA transcripts. The HTBI primer set drove a first-round RT-PCR of the TCR CDR3. TCRdb independently ran MiXCR on the multiplex PCR reads; one entry per CDR3 protein. The table has 250,000 to 300,000 distinct CDR3 sequences, roughly 20% seen once; the top ten hold under 45%.

The receptor was isolated from a man aged 45 to 65 with Graves' ophthalmopathy. The sample was blood. The chain uses TRBV30 and TRBJ1-5; TRBD1 is a possible D gene (5 bases). DNA of the CDR3: TGTGCCCCTCGCTTGCTGGGGGATCAGCCCCAGCATTTT. It is translated as CAPRLLGDQPQHF.